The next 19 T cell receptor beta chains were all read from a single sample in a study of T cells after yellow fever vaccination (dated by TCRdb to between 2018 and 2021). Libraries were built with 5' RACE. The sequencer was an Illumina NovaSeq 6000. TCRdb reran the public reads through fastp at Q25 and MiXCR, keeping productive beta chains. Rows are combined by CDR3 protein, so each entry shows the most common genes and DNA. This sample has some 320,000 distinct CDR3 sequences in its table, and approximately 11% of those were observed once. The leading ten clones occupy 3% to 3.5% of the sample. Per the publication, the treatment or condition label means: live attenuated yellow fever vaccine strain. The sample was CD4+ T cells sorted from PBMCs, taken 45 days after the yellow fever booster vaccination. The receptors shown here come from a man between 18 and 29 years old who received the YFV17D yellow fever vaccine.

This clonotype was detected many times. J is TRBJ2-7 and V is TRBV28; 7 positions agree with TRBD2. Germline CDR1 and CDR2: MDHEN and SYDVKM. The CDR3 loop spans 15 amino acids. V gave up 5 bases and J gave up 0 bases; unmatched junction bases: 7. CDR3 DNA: TGTGCCAGCAGTCCCCGAGGGAGGGGCTCCTACGAGCAGTACGTC. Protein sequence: CASSPRGRGSYEQYV.

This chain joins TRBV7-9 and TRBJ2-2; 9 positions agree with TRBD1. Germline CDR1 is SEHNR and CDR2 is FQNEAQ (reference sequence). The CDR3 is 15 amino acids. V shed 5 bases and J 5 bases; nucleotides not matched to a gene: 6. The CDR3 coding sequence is TGTGCCAGCAGCCAGACAGGGGGATGGACCGGGGAGCTGTTTTTT. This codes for CASSQTGGWTGELFF.

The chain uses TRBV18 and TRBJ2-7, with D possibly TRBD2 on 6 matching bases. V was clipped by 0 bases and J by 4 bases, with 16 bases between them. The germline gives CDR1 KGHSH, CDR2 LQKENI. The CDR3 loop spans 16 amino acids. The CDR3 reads CASSPPVRGSSYEQYF. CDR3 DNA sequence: TGTGCCAGCTCACCACCCGTCCGGGGGAGTAGTTACGAGCAGTACTTC.

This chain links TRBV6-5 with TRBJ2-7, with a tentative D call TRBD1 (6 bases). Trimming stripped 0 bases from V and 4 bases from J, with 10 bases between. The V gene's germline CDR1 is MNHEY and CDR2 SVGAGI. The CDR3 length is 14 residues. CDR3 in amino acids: CASSYSAGAYEQYV. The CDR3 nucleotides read TGTGCCAGCAGTTACTCGGCAGGGGCATACGAGCAGTACGTC.

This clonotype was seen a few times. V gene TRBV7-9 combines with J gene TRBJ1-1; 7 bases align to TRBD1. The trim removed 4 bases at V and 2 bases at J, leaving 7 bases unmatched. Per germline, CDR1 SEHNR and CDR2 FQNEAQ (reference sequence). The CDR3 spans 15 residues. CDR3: CASSYGGQINTEAFF. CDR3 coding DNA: TGTGCCAGCAGCTATGGGGGACAGATAAACACTGAAGCTTTCTTT.

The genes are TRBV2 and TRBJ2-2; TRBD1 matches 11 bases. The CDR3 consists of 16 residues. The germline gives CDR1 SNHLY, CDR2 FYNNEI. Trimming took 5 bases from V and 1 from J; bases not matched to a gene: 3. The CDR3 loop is CASSRTGGENTGELFF. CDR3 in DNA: TGTGCCAGCAGTAGGACAGGGGGCGAGAACACCGGGGAGCTGTTTTTT.

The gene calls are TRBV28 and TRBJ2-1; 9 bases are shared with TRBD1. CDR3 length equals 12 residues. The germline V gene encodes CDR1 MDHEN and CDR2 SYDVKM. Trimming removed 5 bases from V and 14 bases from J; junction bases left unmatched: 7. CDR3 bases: TGTGCCAGCAGTGCCGGGACAGGGTCGAAGTTCTTC. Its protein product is CASSAGTGSKFF.

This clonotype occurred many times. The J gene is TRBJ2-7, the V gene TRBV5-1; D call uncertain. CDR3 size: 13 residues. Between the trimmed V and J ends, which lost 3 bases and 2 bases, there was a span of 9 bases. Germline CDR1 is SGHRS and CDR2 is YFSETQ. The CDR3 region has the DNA TGCGCCAGCAGCTATGGTGATACCTACGAGCAGTACTTC. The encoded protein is CASSYGDTYEQYF.

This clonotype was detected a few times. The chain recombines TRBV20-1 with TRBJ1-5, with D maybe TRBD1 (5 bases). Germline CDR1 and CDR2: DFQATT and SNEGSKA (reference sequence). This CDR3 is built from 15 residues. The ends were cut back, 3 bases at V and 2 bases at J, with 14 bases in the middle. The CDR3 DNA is TGCAGTGCTAGGGTCTGGGACGCTGGCAATCAGCCCCAGCATTTT. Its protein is CSARVWDAGNQPQHF.

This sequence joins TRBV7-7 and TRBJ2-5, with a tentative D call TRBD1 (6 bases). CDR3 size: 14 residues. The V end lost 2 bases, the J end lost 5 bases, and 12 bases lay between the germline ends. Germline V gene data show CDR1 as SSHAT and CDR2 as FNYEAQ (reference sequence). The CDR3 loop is CASSLSVRGETQYF. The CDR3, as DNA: TGTGCCAGCAGCTTATCCGTAAGGGGGGAGACCCAGTACTTC.

The chain's CDR3 is CASSLTSGNTQYF. CDR3 nucleotide sequence: TGTGCCAGCAGCTTAACGTCGGGGAATACGCAGTATTTT. The chain combines TRBV7-2 with TRBJ2-3; TRBD2 might be the D (5 bases). CDR1 is SGHTA and CDR2 is FQGNSA in the germline V gene. V gave up 2 bases and J gave up 7 bases, with 10 bases separating them. The CDR3 is 13 amino acids.

CDR3 residues: CSALQSTVNTEAFF. The DNA of the CDR3 is TGCAGTGCCCTACAGTCGACGGTGAACACTGAAGCTTTCTTT. The rearrangement uses TRBV20-1 and TRBJ1-1; D call uncertain. Germline V gene sequence: CDR1 DFQATT, CDR2 SNEGSKA (reference sequence). This CDR3 region has 14 residues. Trimming stripped 6 bases from V and 0 bases from J, with 14 bases between.

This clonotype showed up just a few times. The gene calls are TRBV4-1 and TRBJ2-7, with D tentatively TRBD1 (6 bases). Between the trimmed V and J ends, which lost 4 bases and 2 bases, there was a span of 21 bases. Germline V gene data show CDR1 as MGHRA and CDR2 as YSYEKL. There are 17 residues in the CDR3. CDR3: CASSLYAGAAPPYEQYF. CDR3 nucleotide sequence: TGCGCCAGCAGCCTATATGCAGGGGCCGCTCCCCCCTACGAGCAGTACTTC.

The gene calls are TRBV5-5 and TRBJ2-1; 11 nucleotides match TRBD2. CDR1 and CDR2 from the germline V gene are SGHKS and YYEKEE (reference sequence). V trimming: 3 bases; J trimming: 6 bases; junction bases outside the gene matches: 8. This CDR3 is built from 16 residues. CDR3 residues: CASSSRLAGGRNEQFF. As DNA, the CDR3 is TGTGCCAGCAGCTCACGATTAGCGGGGGGGCGCAATGAGCAGTTCTTC.

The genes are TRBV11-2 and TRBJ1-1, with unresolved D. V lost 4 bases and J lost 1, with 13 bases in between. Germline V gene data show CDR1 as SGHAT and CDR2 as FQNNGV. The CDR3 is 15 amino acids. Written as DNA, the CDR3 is TGTGCCAGCAGCTCCCCCCGACGGTCGAACACTGAAGCTTTCTTT. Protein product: CASSSPRRSNTEAFF. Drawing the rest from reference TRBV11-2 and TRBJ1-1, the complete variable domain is EAGVAQSPRYKIIEKRQSVAFWCNPISGHATLYWYQQILGQGPKLLIQFQNNGVVDDSQLPKDRFSAERLKGVDSTLKIQPAKLEDSAVYLCASSSPRRSNTEAFFGQGTRLTVV.

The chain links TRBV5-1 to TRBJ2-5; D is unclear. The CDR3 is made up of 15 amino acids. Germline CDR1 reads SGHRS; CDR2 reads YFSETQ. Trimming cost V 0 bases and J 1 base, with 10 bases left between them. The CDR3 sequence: CASSLELAAQETQYF. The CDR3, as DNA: TGCGCCAGCAGCTTGGAATTGGCAGCCCAAGAGACCCAGTACTTC. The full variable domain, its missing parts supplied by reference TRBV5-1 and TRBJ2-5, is KAGVTQTPRYLIKTRGQQVTLSCSPISGHRSVSWYQQTPGQGLQFLFEYFSETQRNKGNFPGRFSGRQFSNSRSEMNVSTLELGDSALYLCASSLELAAQETQYFGPGTRLLVL.

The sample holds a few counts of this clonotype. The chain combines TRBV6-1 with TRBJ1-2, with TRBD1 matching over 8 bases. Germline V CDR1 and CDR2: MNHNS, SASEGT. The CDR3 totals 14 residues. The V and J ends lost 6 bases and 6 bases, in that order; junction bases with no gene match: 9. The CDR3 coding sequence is TGTGCCAGCAGCAACCAGGGGGCGCGTAATGGCTACACCTTC. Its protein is CASSNQGARNGYTF.

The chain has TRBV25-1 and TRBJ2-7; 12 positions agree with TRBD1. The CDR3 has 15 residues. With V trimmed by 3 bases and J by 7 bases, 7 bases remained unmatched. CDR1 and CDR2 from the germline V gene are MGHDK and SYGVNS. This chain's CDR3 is CASSDPGQGALEQYF. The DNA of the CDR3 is TGTGCCAGCAGTGACCCGGGACAGGGGGCGTTGGAGCAGTACTTC.

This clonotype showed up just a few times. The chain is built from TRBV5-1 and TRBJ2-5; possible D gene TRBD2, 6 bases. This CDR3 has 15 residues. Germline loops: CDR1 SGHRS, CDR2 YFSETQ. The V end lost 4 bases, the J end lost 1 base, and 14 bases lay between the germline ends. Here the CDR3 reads CASSGDGGSQETQYF. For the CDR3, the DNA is TGCGCCAGCAGCGGGGATGGGGGGTCCCAAGAGACCCAGTACTTC.